Following are 21 T cell receptor beta chains from one sample sequenced in a study of T cell repertoires in aging, cancer and after chemotherapy. Amplification of TCR beta used genomic DNA extracted from peripheral blood. TRB rearrangements spanning V, D and J were amplified using mixed TRB-A/B primers. A single record per CDR3 protein comes from TCRdb applying MiXCR to the multiplex PCR reads. This table holds around 3,600 distinct CDR3 sequences, about 29% found once. The sample comprised blood. These receptor sequences come from a human donor with a solid tumor.

The J gene is TRBJ2-1, the V gene TRBV20-1, with 8 bases lining up with TRBD2. Germline values: CDR1 DFQATT, CDR2 SNEGSKA (reference sequence). Trimming cost V 1 base and J 0 bases; bases outside gene matches: 2. This CDR3 is built from 15 residues. CDR3 nucleotide sequence: TGCAGTGCTAGAGGACTAGCGCACTCCTACAATGAGCAGTTCTTC. As protein: CSARGLAHSYNEQFF.

The chain links TRBV6-5 to TRBJ1-3; perhaps TRBD1 as D (6 bases). Trimming pared 4 bases from V and 0 bases from J, leaving 10 bases between. This CDR3 spans 15 amino acids. The V gene's germline CDR1 is MNHEY and CDR2 SVGAGI. The CDR3 nucleotides are TGTGCCAGCAGTTCCGCGACAGGCTCTGGAAACACCATATATTTT. It yields the protein CASSSATGSGNTIYF.

The chain couples TRBV6-5 to TRBJ2-7; 12 bases fit TRBD1. V was clipped by 5 bases and J by 2 bases; unmatched bases: 4. The CDR3 runs to 15 residues. CDR1 is MNHEY and CDR2 is SVGAGI in the germline V gene. Here the CDR3 reads CASSNRDRGPYEQYF. The CDR3, as DNA: TGTGCCAGCAGTAACCGGGACAGGGGGCCCTACGAGCAGTACTTC.

By share of the sample, this clonotype is medium-sized. V usage is TRBV15 and J usage is TRBJ1-5, with 9 bases aligning to TRBD1. V shed 8 bases, J shed 6 bases, and the junction held 5 bases outside the gene matches. The CDR3 runs 13 residues. Germline loops: CDR1 LNHNV, CDR2 YYDKDF (reference sequence). The CDR3 loop reads CATGGTGPQPQHF. The CDR3 DNA reads TGTGCCACCGGAGGGACAGGGCCTCAGCCCCAGCATTTT.

By share, this clonotype ranks as medium-sized. The chain carries TRBV18 and TRBJ2-7; D uncertain. Germline assignment: CDR1 KGHSH and CDR2 LQKENI. This CDR3 has 15 residues. The ends were cut back, 1 base at V and 7 bases at J, with 17 bases in the middle. The CDR3 DNA follows: TGTGCCAGCTCACCACAGGCCCAGTCGTACGGGGAGCAGTACTTC. Translating gives CASSPQAQSYGEQYF. Full variable domain (outside the CDR3, taken from reference TRBV18 and TRBJ2-7): NAGVMQNPRHLVRRRGQEARLRCSPMKGHSHVYWYRQLPEEGLKFMVYLQKENIIDESGMPKERFSAEFPKEGPSILRIQQVVRGDSAAYFCASSPQAQSYGEQYFGPGTRLTVT.

V gene TRBV6-1 combines with J gene TRBJ1-5; D ambiguous. Between the trimmed V and J ends, which lost 3 bases and 4 bases, there was a span of 7 bases. CDR3 size: 13 residues. Looked up from germline, CDR1 is MNHNS and CDR2 is SASEGT. The CDR3 protein is CASSEERNQPQHF. The CDR3 DNA reads TGTGCCAGCAGTGAGGAACGTAATCAGCCCCAGCATTTT.

J is TRBJ1-4 and V is TRBV5-6, with a possible D match to TRBD1 (5 bases). V dropped 1 base and J dropped 5 bases, with 18 bases sitting between them. This CDR3 contains 17 residues. The germline V gene encodes CDR1 SGHDT and CDR2 YYEEEE. This chain's CDR3 is CASSLSWEGDPNEKLFF. CDR3 in DNA: TGTGCCAGCAGCTTGTCTTGGGAAGGGGACCCGAATGAAAAACTGTTTTTT.

This clonotype is labeled medium-sized (0.01 to 0.1%). CDR3: CATSSPRGGRYNSPLHF. In DNA form, the CDR3 reads TGTGCCACCAGCAGTCCCAGGGGGGGACGGTATAATTCACCCCTCCACTTT. V and J are TRBV15 and TRBJ1-6; 7 nucleotides match TRBD1. Germline V gene lookup returns CDR1 LNHNV and CDR2 YYDKDF (reference sequence). V trimming: 3 bases; J trimming: 4 bases; junction bases outside the gene matches: 9. The CDR3 spans 17 residues.

In its sample, this clonotype ranks as medium-sized. V usage is TRBV30 and J usage is TRBJ2-3, with 7 positions matching TRBD2. This CDR3 spans 15 amino acids. Losses at the gene ends were 2 bases for V and 2 bases for J; bases not matched to a gene: 7. CDR1 is GTSNPN and CDR2 is SVGIG in the germline V gene (reference sequence). The CDR3 loop is CAWSRVAGYTDTQYF. The CDR3 DNA follows: TGTGCCTGGAGTAGGGTAGCGGGTTACACAGATACGCAGTATTTT.

This clonotype has more than one count but fewer than ten. The chain is built from TRBV5-4 and TRBJ1-6; D is undetermined. This CDR3 comprises 15 residues. V lost 0 bases, J lost 2 bases, and 6 bases lay in between. Germline V gives CDR1 SGHNT, CDR2 YYREEE (reference sequence). The DNA for the CDR3 is TGTGCCAGCAGCTTGGGAGGGACCTATAATTCACCCCTCCACTTT. Its protein is CASSLGGTYNSPLHF. Complete variable domain (other parts from reference TRBV5-4 and TRBJ1-6): ETGVTQSPTHLIKTRGQQVTLRCSSQSGHNTVSWYQQALGQGPQFIFQYYREEENGRGNFPPRFSGLQFPNYSSELNVNALELDDSALYLCASSLGGTYNSPLHFGNGTRLTVT.

This chain links TRBV7-9 with TRBJ1-5, with 8 bases aligning to TRBD1. Losses at the gene ends were 5 bases for V and 5 bases for J; bases not matched to a gene: 5. In germline, CDR1 is SEHNR, CDR2 FQNEAQ (reference sequence). This CDR3 spans 14 amino acids. The CDR3 coding sequence is TGTGCCAGCAGCCGAGCGACAGGGGATCAGCCCCAGCATTTT. This encodes CASSRATGDQPQHF.

This rearrangement joins TRBV6-5 to TRBJ1-2; 7 nucleotides line up with TRBD1. This CDR3 is 15 amino acids long. J gave up 7 bases and V 0 bases, and 8 bases lay outside the gene matches. CDR1 and CDR2 (germline): MNHEY, SVGAGI. CDR3 nucleotides: TGTGCCAGCAGTTACTCGGAACAGGGGCTAGTTGGCTACACCTTC. Protein sequence: CASSYSEQGLVGYTF.

This chain links TRBV5-1 with TRBJ2-5; TRBD2 aligns across 7 bases. This CDR3 has 15 amino acids. CDR1 and CDR2 from the germline V gene are SGHRS and YFSETQ. The V gene end was trimmed by 0 bases and the J gene end by 4 bases; junction bases not matched to a gene: 6. CDR3 nucleotides: TGCGCCAGCAGCTTGGCGGCGGGAGCTGTAGAGACCCAGTACTTC. It codes for CASSLAAGAVETQYF.

The genes are TRBV5-1 and TRBJ2-7; D remains ambiguous. Germline V gene data show CDR1 as SGHRS and CDR2 as YFSETQ. V was pared by 0 bases and J by 4 bases, with 8 bases between. The CDR3 is made up of 13 amino acids. CDR3 protein: CASSLGAGYEQYV. The CDR3 DNA sequence: TGCGCCAGCAGCTTGGGGGCCGGATACGAGCAGTACGTC.

The V call is TRBV27, the J call TRBJ1-6, with no clear D. CDR3 length: 20 amino acids. Between the trimmed V and J ends, which lost 2 bases and 4 bases, there was a span of 24 bases. CDR1 and CDR2 from the germline V gene are MNHEY and SMNVEV (reference sequence). CDR3 protein: CASSLRGGGSGGSYNSPLHF. CDR3 coding DNA: TGTGCCAGCAGTTTACGAGGCGGCGGGTCGGGTGGCTCTTATAATTCACCCCTCCACTTT.

The rearrangement links TRBV6-2 or TRBV6-3 to TRBJ1-1, with TRBD1 as a possible D gene (5 bases). The germline V gene has CDR1 MNHEY and CDR2 SVGEGT. V dropped 2 bases and J dropped 4 bases, with 11 bases sitting between them. This CDR3 comprises 14 residues. The CDR3 loop reads CASSYVSRVTEAFF. The DNA for the CDR3 is TGTGCCAGCAGTTACGTTAGCAGGGTCACTGAAGCTTTCTTT.

The V and J genes are TRBV6-5 and TRBJ2-1; 7 bases are shared with TRBD1. The J segment lost 3 bases and the V segment lost 0 bases, leaving 2 bases of the junction unmatched. In germline, CDR1 is MNHEY, CDR2 SVGAGI. The CDR3 covers 15 residues. CDR3 DNA: TGTGCCAGCAGTTACTCGGGACAGCTCTACAATGAGCAGTTCTTC. Translation gives CASSYSGQLYNEQFF.

This clonotype was seen a few times. This sequence joins TRBV5-4 and TRBJ2-5; D assignment may be TRBD1 or TRBD2 (7 bases each). Germline lookup yields CDR1 SGHNT and CDR2 YYREEE (reference sequence). The length of the CDR3 is 16 residues. Trimming shortened V by 4 bases and J by 2 bases, and 18 bases separated the two germline ends. The CDR3 coding sequence is TGTGCCAGCAGCCCTAAAGGGCAGGGGGGGCAAGAGACCCAGTACTTC. Translating gives CASSPKGQGGQETQYF.

This clonotype is medium-sized. J is TRBJ1-1 and V is TRBV19; D ambiguous. The CDR3 runs 12 residues. CDR1 is LNHDA, CDR2 SQIVND, per germline (reference sequence). V was shortened by 7 bases and J by 4 bases, with 10 bases between the two germline ends. The CDR3 loop reads CASKGQVTEAFF. CDR3 sequence (DNA): TGTGCCAGTAAGGGCCAGGTCACTGAAGCTTTCTTT.

The chain carries TRBV12-3 or TRBV12-4 and TRBJ2-4; a possible D gene is TRBD2 (6 bases). Trimming took off 3 bases at V and 9 bases at J, with 18 bases between the two ends. The CDR3 runs to 15 residues. CDR3 in DNA: TGTGCCAGCAGTTTGAGGGAGGAAGGTGAGGGCATTCAGTACTTC. Translation gives CASSLREEGEGIQYF.

Relative to its sample, this clonotype is medium-sized. The rearrangement joins TRBV6-5 to TRBJ2-3; the D gene is possibly TRBD2 (6 bases). Germline V lookup: CDR1 MNHEY, CDR2 SVGAGI. V was clipped by 1 base and J by 4 bases, with 12 bases between them. This CDR3 has 15 residues. DNA for the CDR3: TGTGCCAGCAGTTACTACGGGAGAAGGGCAGATACGCAGTATTTT. This encodes CASSYYGRRADTQYF.